The next 16 T cell receptor beta chains were all read from a single sample in a study of blood T cell repertoires in COVID-19. The assay was immunoSEQ multiplex PCR, and TCRdb's table has in-frame clones only and misses some. The data contain 250,000 to 350,000 clones, about 89% of them seen just once; the ten biggest clones take up roughly 5.2%. Specimen: PBMCs or T cells enriched from blood (not recorded which). All receptors come from a woman aged 25 to 45 who had recovered from COVID-19.

This clone has only a few counts. The V gene is TRBV5-1, the J gene TRBJ1-6; no firm D call. Trimming removed 0 bases at V and 7 bases at J, with 14 bases between. CDR3 size: 16 residues. CDR1 SGHRS and CDR2 YFSETQ come from the germline V gene. CDR3 loop: CASSLAGSRWNSPLHF. For the CDR3, the DNA is TGCGCCAGCAGCTTGGCCGGTTCCCGGTGGAATTCACCCCTCCACTTT.

This chain uses TRBV9 with TRBJ1-2; D is ambiguous. Trimming left V 0 bases short and J 4 bases short, with 10 bases between. This CDR3 spans 14 amino acids. Germline lookup yields CDR1 SGDLS and CDR2 YYNGEE. CDR3 sequence: CASSVGPGGYGYTF. The CDR3 region has the DNA TGTGCCAGCAGCGTAGGGCCTGGTGGCTATGGCTACACCTTC.

The rearrangement joins TRBV7-2 to TRBJ1-6, with TRBD1 as a possible D gene (6 bases). CDR3 length equals 16 residues. Germline CDR1 SGHTA, CDR2 FQGNSA. Between the trimmed V and J ends, which lost 1 base and 4 bases, there was a span of 11 bases. CDR3 nucleotides: TGTGCCAGCAGCTTAGGCAACACAGGGTATAATTCACCCCTCCACTTT. It specifies CASSLGNTGYNSPLHF.

The chain carries TRBV3-1 (or the pseudogene TRBV3-2) and TRBJ2-1; the D gene is possibly TRBD1 (5 bases). The CDR3 covers 12 residues. Germline V gene data show CDR1 as LGHDT and CDR2 as YNNKEL (reference sequence). The germline V and J ends were trimmed by 3 bases and 13 bases, with 13 bases remaining between them. This CDR3 reads CASSQHTGLQFF. In nucleotides, the CDR3 is TGTGCCAGCAGCCAGCATACAGGATTACAGTTCTTC.

This chain uses TRBV27 with TRBJ2-1; perhaps TRBD2 as D (5 bases). Trimming stripped 3 bases from V and 6 bases from J, with 9 bases between. The CDR3 contains 13 residues. From germline, CDR1 is MNHEY and CDR2 SMNVEV (reference sequence). The CDR3 loop is CASSLPAGNEQFF. The CDR3 nucleotides are TGTGCCAGCAGTTTGCCCGCGGGCAATGAGCAGTTCTTC.

The chain uses TRBV7-2 and TRBJ2-5, with D tentatively TRBD2 (6 bases). Between the trimmed V and J ends, which lost 2 bases and 5 bases, there was a span of 15 bases. Germline lookup yields CDR1 SGHTA and CDR2 FQGNSA. CDR3 size: 15 residues. The CDR3 DNA reads as TGTGCCAGCAGCTTAATGGGTTCCGGGGGTGAGACCCAGTACTTC. Translated: CASSLMGSGGETQYF.

This clone was recorded only once. The chain recombines TRBV29-1 with TRBJ2-1; the D gene is possibly TRBD2 (6 bases). This CDR3 contains 12 residues. Germline V gene lookup returns CDR1 SQVTM and CDR2 ANQGSEA. Between the trimmed V and J ends, which lost 1 base and 9 bases, there was a span of 10 bases. CDR3 DNA: TGCAGCGTTGAAGGGGGGGACGGTGAGCAGTTCTTC. The encoded protein is CSVEGGDGEQFF.

The chain is built from TRBV7-2 and TRBJ1-1; maybe TRBD1 (6 bases). Germline CDR1 reads SGHTA; CDR2 reads FQGNSA. The CDR3 has 14 residues. V gave up 3 bases and J gave up 5 bases, with 13 bases separating them. The CDR3 region is CASSLRPRGTEAFF. The DNA of the CDR3 is TGTGCCAGCAGCTTGCGGCCTAGGGGGACTGAAGCTTTCTTT. Supplemented by reference TRBV7-2 and TRBJ1-1, the full variable domain reads GAGVSQSPSNKVTEKGKDVELRCDPISGHTALYWYRQSLGQGLEFLIYFQGNSAPDKSGLPSDRFSAERTGGSVSTLTIQRTQQEDSAVYLCASSLRPRGTEAFFGQGTRLTVV.

The chain uses TRBV12-3 or TRBV12-4 and TRBJ2-5, with D maybe TRBD2 (6 bases). V was shortened by 5 bases and J by 5 bases, with 9 bases between the two germline ends. The CDR3 totals 12 residues. CDR3 amino acids: CASSDREETQYF. The DNA for the CDR3 is TGTGCCAGCAGTGATCGGGAGGAGACCCAGTACTTC.

The CDR3 reads CASSVLQGPTGELFF. DNA of the CDR3: TGTGCCAGCAGCGTACTTCAGGGGCCCACCGGGGAGCTGTTTTTT. The J gene is TRBJ2-2, the V gene TRBV9, with a weak D call TRBD1 (6 bases). The CDR3 consists of 15 residues. V dropped 1 base and J dropped 4 bases, with 11 bases sitting between them. Germline-derived CDR1 and CDR2 are SGDLS and YYNGEE.

This clone was counted a single time. This rearrangement joins TRBV29-1 to TRBJ2-3; 15 nucleotides line up with TRBD2. J lost 5 bases, V lost 2 bases, and 8 bases had no gene match. Looked up from germline, CDR1 is SQVTM and CDR2 is ANQGSEA. The CDR3 consists of 17 residues. The DNA for the CDR3 is TGCAGCGTTGAACTCCGGACTAGCGGGGGGGCAAGAGATACGCAGTATTTT. It codes for CSVELRTSGGARDTQYF.

The chain links TRBV4-3 to TRBJ1-4, with TRBD1 as a possible D gene (6 bases). V lost 4 bases, J lost 4 bases, and 19 bases lay in between. This CDR3 is 17 amino acids long. In germline, CDR1 is LGHNA, CDR2 YSLEER. The CDR3 region is CASSPQVGGGRNEKLFF. The CDR3 coding sequence is TGCGCCAGCAGCCCCCAGGTTGGGGGCGGCCGTAATGAAAAACTGTTTTTT.

Notes on this clone: The DNA is omitted, as the CDR3 cannot be located on it reliably, and the CDR3 follows TCRdb's listing. V is TRBV6-5 and J is TRBJ1-2. The CDR3 is 12 residues long, counting both termini. CDR1 MNHEY and CDR2 SVGAGI come from the germline V gene. CDR3 in amino acids: CASSYTFGGYTF.

V and J are TRBV9 and TRBJ1-3; D is possibly TRBD1 (6 bases). This CDR3 comprises 15 residues. Trimming removed 4 bases at V and 5 bases at J, with 16 bases between. Germline V gene data show CDR1 as SGDLS and CDR2 as YYNGEE. The CDR3 bases are TGTGCCAGCAGCCTTGGGGGGGCGCTGAGAAACACCATATATTTT. It specifies CASSLGGALRNTIYF.

This chain joins TRBV5-1 and TRBJ2-5, with 11 bases aligning to TRBD1. Germline lookup yields CDR1 SGHRS and CDR2 YFSETQ. Trimming at V came to 3 bases and at J to 5 bases, leaving 12 bases not matched to a gene. This CDR3 comprises 17 residues. CDR3 sequence reads: CASSYSIGQGAAETQYF. The CDR3 DNA follows: TGCGCCAGCAGCTATTCTATTGGACAGGGGGCCGCGGAGACCCAGTACTTC. Variable domain in full (rest from reference TRBV5-1 and TRBJ2-5): KAGVTQTPRYLIKTRGQQVTLSCSPISGHRSVSWYQQTPGQGLQFLFEYFSETQRNKGNFPGRFSGRQFSNSRSEMNVSTLELGDSALYLCASSYSIGQGAAETQYFGPGTRLLVL.

Of note for this clone: Other DNA sequences in this sample translate to the same CDR3. The chain combines TRBV18 with TRBJ1-6; perhaps TRBD1 as D (6 bases). V was pared by 3 bases and J by 7 bases, with 7 bases between. The germline V gene has CDR1 KGHSH and CDR2 LQKENI. CDR3 length equals 13 residues. DNA of the CDR3: TGTGCCAGCTCACCGGACAGCAATTCACCCCTCCACTTT. Protein: CASSPDSNSPLHF.